What follows are 21 T cell receptor beta chains derived from one specimen sequenced in a study of regulatory T cells in long-lasting Graves disease. The time point was: newly diagnosed GD, antithyroid drugs for less than 3 months. From RNA extracted from PBMCs, the TCR library was made. Building the TCR beta libraries relied on iRepertoire HTBI primers, and CDR3 regions underwent Arm-PCR. Via MiXCR, TCRdb re-called the multiplex PCR reads, giving one row per CDR3 protein. The table lists 350,000 to 450,000 distinct CDR3 sequences, about 15% of them singletons, with roughly a sixth in the top ten. In addition, the sample was reused for a study of T cells in Graves' hyperthyroidism and ophthalmopathy.

The sequencing used peripheral blood mononuclear cells (PBMCs), collected at new diagnosis, from a patient treated with antithyroid drugs. These receptors were collected from a woman aged 25 to 39 with Graves disease.

This clonotype was seen only a few times. The J gene is TRBJ2-2, the V gene TRBV10-3, with D possibly being TRBD1 (6 bases). Germline loops: CDR1 ENHRY, CDR2 SYGVKD. The CDR3 is 16 amino acids. V was pared by 6 bases and J by 6 bases, with 20 bases between. The CDR3 DNA reads TGTGCCATCAGACAGGGACACCGGGCGGGTGCCGGGGAGCTGTTTTTT. Protein sequence: CAIRQGHRAGAGELFF.

The V and J genes are TRBV4-1 and TRBJ1-1; 7 bases line up with TRBD1. CDR3 size: 18 residues. V lost 1 base to trimming and J lost 1 base; unmatched junction nucleotides: 12. CDR1 MGHRA and CDR2 YSYEKL come from the germline V gene. CDR3 sequence reads: CASSQVAPRDSQNTEAFF. CDR3 nucleotide sequence: TGCGCCAGCAGCCAAGTCGCGCCCCGGGACAGCCAGAACACTGAAGCTTTCTTT.

The rearrangement joins TRBV11-2 to TRBJ2-7, with D perhaps TRBD2 (8 bases). This CDR3 contains 19 residues. Germline loops: CDR1 SGHAT, CDR2 FQNNGV. V lost 5 bases to trimming and J lost 0 bases, with 26 bases between them. CDR3 sequence: CASSGGQLASGGSSYEQYF. DNA for the CDR3: TGTGCCAGCAGCGGGGGACAGCTGGCTTCGGGAGGGTCCTCCTACGAGCAGTACTTC.

This clonotype was picked up many times. The chain uses TRBV27 and TRBJ1-4, with 9 bases aligning to TRBD1. The germline V gene has CDR1 MNHEY and CDR2 SMNVEV (reference sequence). The ends lost 6 bases at V and 6 bases at J; junction bases unmatched: 11. The CDR3 spans 16 residues. DNA for the CDR3: TGTGCCAGCAGCTCCGCCAGGGACAGGGAGGATGAAAAACTGTTTTTT. Translated: CASSSARDREDEKLFF.

The chain has TRBV12-3 or TRBV12-4 and TRBJ2-1, with D possibly being TRBD2 (6 bases). V gave up 7 bases and J gave up 3 bases, with 13 bases separating them. CDR3 length: 14 amino acids. DNA for the CDR3: TGTGCCAGCACCATAGTCGGGAGCTACAATGAGCAGTTCTTC. Protein product: CASTIVGSYNEQFF.

This clonotype was seen at least ten times. CDR3 in amino acids: CASSALWGESYEQYF. CDR3 DNA: TGTGCCAGCAGCGCACTTTGGGGTGAGTCCTACGAGCAGTACTTC. The V and J genes are TRBV6-1 and TRBJ2-7; D remains ambiguous. Germline assignment: CDR1 MNHNS and CDR2 SASEGT. V lost 6 bases and J 1 base, leaving 16 bases between the germline ends. CDR3 length: 15 residues.

In this sample, this clonotype turned up many times. J is TRBJ2-1 and V is TRBV28; 8 positions agree with TRBD2. In germline, CDR1 is MDHEN, CDR2 SYDVKM. The J segment lost 0 bases and the V segment lost 6 bases, leaving 16 bases of the junction unmatched. This CDR3 contains 19 residues. CDR3 region: CASSTSEVAGRSSYNEQFF. The DNA for the CDR3 is TGTGCCAGCAGCACATCAGAGGTAGCGGGGAGGAGCTCCTACAATGAGCAGTTCTTC.

The rearrangement joins TRBV12-3 or TRBV12-4 to TRBJ1-2; D is undetermined. V was shortened by 10 bases and J by 6 bases, with 12 bases between the two germline ends. The CDR3 consists of 11 residues. The CDR3 DNA sequence: TGTGCCACCCGGGCCAGCAATGGCTACACCTTC. As protein: CATRASNGYTF.

A few counts support this clonotype. The V gene is TRBV5-1, the J gene TRBJ1-3; 8 nucleotides agree with TRBD1. V lost 3 bases and J lost 4; bases outside the gene matches: 6. Germline values: CDR1 SGHRS, CDR2 YFSETQ. The CDR3 is 15 amino acids. The CDR3 protein is CASSSLAGGGNTIYF. The CDR3 DNA is TGCGCCAGCAGCTCCCTTGCAGGGGGCGGAAACACCATATATTTT.

This clonotype has more than one count but fewer than ten. The rearrangement uses TRBV9 and TRBJ2-5; D is undetermined. Germline V CDR1 and CDR2: SGDLS, YYNGEE. The CDR3 consists of 15 residues. The V gene lost 0 bases and the J gene lost 2 bases, with 11 bases spanning the gap. The CDR3 loop reads CASSVESELQETQYF. CDR3 DNA: TGTGCCAGCAGCGTAGAGTCAGAACTACAAGAGACCCAGTACTTC.

This clonotype was seen just once. J is TRBJ2-6 and V is TRBV19, with unresolved D. This CDR3 contains 14 residues. The V and J ends lost 4 bases and 1 base respectively, with 5 bases between them. Germline V lookup: CDR1 LNHDA, CDR2 SQIVND (reference sequence). CDR3 in DNA: TGTGCCAGTAGTACCCGTTCTGGGGCCAACGTCCTGACTTTC. This translates into CASSTRSGANVLTF.

This clonotype showed up many times. The CDR3, as DNA: TGCAGTGCTAGAGATGGGGCCTCGGGCGAGCAGTACTTC. It encodes CSARDGASGEQYF. V usage is TRBV20-1 and J usage is TRBJ2-7, with a weak D call TRBD1 (5 bases). Germline-derived CDR1 and CDR2 are DFQATT and SNEGSKA (reference sequence). V dropped 0 bases and J dropped 6 bases, with 12 bases sitting between them. CDR3 length: 13 amino acids.

This clonotype was detected many times. The chain has TRBV5-1 and TRBJ2-7; the match to TRBD1 covers 11 bases. The CDR3 extends over 15 amino acids. Germline V gene lookup returns CDR1 SGHRS and CDR2 YFSETQ. V lost 3 bases and J lost 2; bases outside the gene matches: 4. This CDR3 is CASSYGQGATYEQYF. CDR3 nucleotide sequence: TGCGCCAGCAGCTACGGACAGGGGGCGACCTACGAGCAGTACTTC.

V and J are TRBV11-2 and TRBJ2-7; 8 bases match TRBD2. There are 17 residues in the CDR3. In germline, CDR1 is SGHAT, CDR2 FQNNGV. With V trimmed by 4 bases and J by 1 base, 12 bases remained unmatched. CDR3 in amino acids: CASSSYRGSGSSYEQYF. In nucleotides, the CDR3 is TGTGCCAGCAGCTCCTACCGGGGGAGCGGGAGTTCCTACGAGCAGTACTTC.

This clonotype has ten or more counts. V gene TRBV11-2 combines with J gene TRBJ2-5, with TRBD1 as a possible D gene (6 bases). The V end was cut by 3 bases, the J end by 5 bases, with 16 bases between. The CDR3 runs to 15 residues. Germline-derived CDR1 and CDR2 are SGHAT and FQNNGV. CDR3 coding DNA: TGTGCCAGCAGCTTTACCGCGGCCGACAGGGAGACCCAGTACTTC. This codes for CASSFTAADRETQYF.

This clonotype showed up many times. The chain is built from TRBV29-1 and TRBJ1-1, with 7 bases matching TRBD1. Germline V gene lookup returns CDR1 SQVTM and CDR2 ANQGSEA. V was pared by 8 bases and J by 4 bases, with 10 bases of the junction left unmatched. This CDR3 is built from 13 residues. This chain's CDR3 is CSSRGRRSTEAFF. The CDR3 bases are TGCAGCTCCAGGGGGAGGCGCTCCACTGAAGCTTTCTTT.

V gene TRBV29-1 combines with J gene TRBJ2-1, with 7 bases identical to TRBD2. Germline assignment: CDR1 SQVTM and CDR2 ANQGSEA. This CDR3 region has 15 residues. Trimming cost V 3 bases and J 7 bases; bases outside gene matches: 12. Here the CDR3 reads CSVDFLAGVDNEQFF. DNA of the CDR3: TGCAGCGTTGATTTCCTCGCGGGAGTGGATAATGAGCAGTTCTTC.

The chain has TRBV9 and TRBJ2-1; 11 bases line up with TRBD2. CDR1 is SGDLS and CDR2 is YYNGEE in the germline V gene. CDR3 length: 12 amino acids. V shed 6 bases, J shed 10 bases, and the junction held 3 bases outside the gene matches. The CDR3 reads CASKGLAGEQFF. The CDR3 DNA reads as TGTGCCAGCAAAGGACTAGCGGGCGAGCAGTTCTTC.

This clonotype showed up just a few times. This chain joins TRBV6-2 or TRBV6-3 and TRBJ1-3; 8 bases map to TRBD1. V lost 4 bases, J lost 4 bases, and 15 bases stayed unmatched. The CDR3 length is 18 residues. CDR1 is MNHEY, CDR2 SVGEGT, per germline. DNA of the CDR3: TGTGCCAGCAGTTTTGGGGGAAGATTGGACAGGGAGGGAAACACCATATATTTT. It specifies CASSFGGRLDREGNTIYF.

This clonotype has a count of ten or more. The gene calls are TRBV18 and TRBJ2-5; TRBD2 agrees at 8 bases. The CDR3 runs to 18 residues. Losses at the gene ends were 4 bases for V and 0 bases for J; bases not matched to a gene: 13. Germline-derived CDR1 and CDR2 are KGHSH and LQKENI. The CDR3, as DNA: TGTGCCAGCTCACAGCTACCCCCTAGTAGCGGGAACCAAGAGACCCAGTACTTC. This encodes CASSQLPPSSGNQETQYF.

This clonotype was seen many times. The genes are TRBV30 and TRBJ2-5; perhaps TRBD1 as D (5 bases). Trimming shortened V by 8 bases and J by 5 bases, and 15 bases separated the two germline ends. The CDR3 loop spans 12 amino acids. Germline V lookup: CDR1 GTSNPN, CDR2 SVGIG (reference sequence). The CDR3, as DNA: TGTGCCGGAAAAGGGGTAGTCGAGACCCAGTACTTC. This gives the protein CAGKGVVETQYF.